One sample yielded the 17 T cell receptor beta chains listed below, sequenced in a study of T cell responses to AZD1222 COVID-19 vaccine. TCRdb's copy holds only in-frame clones and misses some; the assay was immunoSEQ multiplex PCR. The table has roughly 120,000 clones, around 90% seen once. The sample in question was peripheral blood, obtained on day 0 of MenACWY control vaccination. The receptors were sampled from an adult in good health.

J is TRBJ2-5 and V is TRBV18; D is perhaps TRBD2 (6 bases). The germline V and J ends were trimmed by 4 bases and 5 bases, with 14 bases remaining between them. The germline V gene has CDR1 KGHSH and CDR2 LQKENI. The CDR3 is 14 residues long. In nucleotides, the CDR3 is TGTGCCAGCTCACTGTTGGTCGGAGGGGAGACCCAGTACTTC. Protein product: CASSLLVGGETQYF.

V usage is TRBV11-2 and J usage is TRBJ1-1, with D uncertain. CDR3 length: 17 amino acids. The V and J ends lost 2 bases and 4 bases respectively, with 20 bases between them. The germline V gene has CDR1 SGHAT and CDR2 FQNNGV. Here the CDR3 reads CASSLFPRGARGTEAFF. The DNA for the CDR3 is TGTGCCAGCAGCTTATTCCCTCGTGGAGCCCGGGGCACTGAAGCTTTCTTT.

This sequence joins TRBV28 and TRBJ1-2; D perhaps matches TRBD1 (6 bases). The ends were cut back, 8 bases at V and 8 bases at J, with 12 bases in the middle. This CDR3 region has 11 residues. CDR1 and CDR2 (germline): MDHEN, SYDVKM. CDR3 nucleotides: TGTGCCAGCCAGGGGCTGGGAGGCTACACCTTC. Amino acid sequence: CASQGLGGYTF.

V gene TRBV15 combines with J gene TRBJ2-6, with TRBD2 as a possible D gene (5 bases). Germline loops: CDR1 LNHNV, CDR2 YYDKDF (reference sequence). The V gene lost 1 base and the J gene lost 4 bases, with 11 bases spanning the gap. The CDR3 has 16 amino acids. The CDR3, as DNA: TGTGCCACCAGCAGAGTGGCGGGCTCGGGGGCCAACGTCCTGACTTTC. Translated: CATSRVAGSGANVLTF.

The rearrangement joins TRBV28 to TRBJ1-1; TRBD1 agrees at 8 bases. The CDR3 is made up of 14 amino acids. Losses at the gene ends were 1 base for V and 4 bases for J; bases not matched to a gene: 2. Germline-derived CDR1 and CDR2 are MDHEN and SYDVKM. In DNA form, the CDR3 reads TGTGCCAGCAGTTTATACAGGGGGATCACTGAAGCTTTCTTT. Its protein is CASSLYRGITEAFF.

The chain links TRBV11-2 to TRBJ2-7; 9 bases line up with TRBD2. V gave up 5 bases and J gave up 4 bases; unmatched junction bases: 9. The CDR3 extends over 15 amino acids. Germline V gene data show CDR1 as SGHAT and CDR2 as FQNNGV. The CDR3 spells CASSDRPGLAYEQYF. CDR3 coding DNA: TGTGCCAGCAGCGACCGACCGGGACTAGCTTACGAGCAGTACTTC.

The chain joins TRBV28 to TRBJ1-4; tentatively, D is TRBD1 (6 bases). Germline CDR1 reads MDHEN; CDR2 reads SYDVKM. The CDR3 extends over 14 amino acids. V was trimmed by 6 bases and J by 7 bases, leaving 15 bases between them. This CDR3 is CASSFLQGFEKLFF. In nucleotides, the CDR3 is TGTGCCAGCAGCTTCCTACAGGGTTTTGAAAAACTGTTTTTT.

The V call is TRBV7-9, the J call TRBJ2-2; D call uncertain. The CDR3 extends over 14 amino acids. Germline CDR1 reads SEHNR; CDR2 reads FQNEAQ (reference sequence). V was trimmed by 3 bases and J by 6 bases, leaving 11 bases between them. DNA for the CDR3: TGTGCCAGCAGCTTTGGGCAGGAATCCGGGGAGCTGTTTTTT. Protein sequence: CASSFGQESGELFF.

The table lists this clone with a count of one. The chain joins TRBV6-5 to TRBJ1-6, with D maybe TRBD1 (5 bases). Looked up from germline, CDR1 is MNHEY and CDR2 is SVGAGI. The germline V and J ends were trimmed by 2 bases and 9 bases, with 11 bases remaining between them. This CDR3 comprises 14 residues. CDR3 in amino acids: CASSYGREASPLHF. The CDR3 DNA is TGTGCCAGCAGTTACGGCAGGGAGGCTTCACCCCTCCACTTT.

The chain is built from TRBV28 and TRBJ1-2; D unresolved. The CDR3 is made up of 15 amino acids. CDR1 MDHEN and CDR2 SYDVKM come from the germline V gene. V shed 6 bases and J shed 1 base, with 15 bases lying between them. CDR3 bases: TGTGCCAGCAGCCCATCCGGCGGCGTTAACTATGGCTACACCTTC. This sequence encodes CASSPSGGVNYGYTF.

This clone was found a few times. The same CDR3 arises from other DNA sequences in this sample as well. The chain carries TRBV19 and TRBJ1-5; D possibly corresponds to TRBD1 (6 bases). The CDR3 runs to 14 residues. The V end lost 3 bases, the J end lost 0 bases, and 6 bases lay between the germline ends. Germline V gene sequence: CDR1 LNHDA, CDR2 SQIVND (reference sequence). CDR3 DNA: TGTGCCAGTAGTATCAGGGGTAGCAATCAGCCCCAGCATTTT. Translating gives CASSIRGSNQPQHF.

This sequence joins TRBV5-1 and TRBJ2-1, with TRBD2 identical over 7 bases. V shed 8 bases, J shed 5 bases, and the junction held 10 bases outside the gene matches. CDR3 length: 14 amino acids. CDR1 is SGHRS, CDR2 YFSETQ, per germline. The CDR3 region is CASYPGGDNNEQFF. The CDR3 DNA is TGCGCCAGTTACCCTGGGGGGGATAACAATGAGCAGTTCTTC.

J is TRBJ2-7 and V is TRBV7-2; D tentatively fits TRBD1 or TRBD2 (6 bases each). Germline CDR1 and CDR2: SGHTA and FQGNSA. CDR3 length equals 14 residues. V gave up 2 bases and J gave up 6 bases, with 14 bases separating them. Here the CDR3 DNA reads TGTGCCAGCAGCTTACTAGGGGGGTTAAGCGAGCAGTACTTC. This gives the protein CASSLLGGLSEQYF.

CDR3 nucleotide sequence: TGTGCCAGCAGCCCCCTCCTTGGTGAGCAGTTCTTC. It translates to CASSPLLGEQFF. V is TRBV3-1 (or the pseudogene TRBV3-2) and J is TRBJ2-1, with unresolved D. The germline V gene encodes CDR1 LGHDT and CDR2 YNNKEL (reference sequence). The CDR3 totals 12 residues. The germline V and J ends were trimmed by 4 bases and 9 bases, with 10 bases remaining between them.

The V call is TRBV6-1, the J call TRBJ1-1, with D unresolved. CDR1 and CDR2 from the germline V gene are MNHNS and SASEGT. Between the trimmed V and J ends, which lost 2 bases and 6 bases, there was a span of 7 bases. This CDR3 region has 12 residues. The chain's CDR3 is CASSEWPSEAFF. In DNA, the CDR3 is TGTGCCAGCAGTGAATGGCCCTCTGAAGCTTTCTTT.

The gene calls are TRBV28 and TRBJ1-2, with D unresolved. V was cut by 4 bases and J by 9 bases, with 15 bases left in between. This CDR3 is 13 amino acids long. Germline V lookup: CDR1 MDHEN, CDR2 SYDVKM. The CDR3 coding sequence is TGTGCCAGCAGTTCCAGAGGTGTGGATCGCTACACCTTC. Translating gives CASSSRGVDRYTF.

This rearrangement joins TRBV6-5 to TRBJ1-1; maybe TRBD1 (6 bases). Germline V gives CDR1 MNHEY, CDR2 SVGAGI. The germline V and J ends were trimmed by 0 bases and 5 bases, with 10 bases remaining between them. This CDR3 is 14 amino acids long. CDR3 amino acids: CASSYSGGRTEAFF. The CDR3 DNA reads TGTGCCAGCAGTTACTCAGGGGGTAGGACTGAAGCTTTCTTT.